This TCR beta chain came from a study of T cells in Graves' hyperthyroidism and ophthalmopathy. This clonotype was seen repeatedly, ten times or more. Its target is unknown. Findings and caveats of the study: Most thyroid-expanded clonotypes above 0.001 were also found in blood. Ophthalmopathy prediction by the model preceded onset by a median approximately six months.

Based on clinical symptoms, serum thyroxine and TRAb, thyroid ultrasound and orbital computed tomography, diagnoses were reached. Around 10 ml of fresh peripheral blood supplied the PBMCs. RNA transcripts were the template for amplifying TCR beta CDR3 regions. Primed by the HTBI set, a first-round RT-PCR was run on the TCR CDR3. In TCRdb, the multiplex PCR reads were re-called with MiXCR into one record per CDR3 protein. The sample contains 30,000 to 40,000 distinct CDR3 sequences, 49% of which appear only once. Sequenced: blood. The TCR originated in a woman aged 50 to 60 with Graves' hyperthyroidism that later progressed to Graves' ophthalmopathy.

CDR3 region: CASSHGPGGPDTQYF. The CDR3 DNA follows: TGCGCCAGCAGCCACGGACCGGGAGGGCCGGATACGCAGTATTTT. The chain is built from TRBV5-1 and TRBJ2-3; TRBD2 matches at 8 bases. Trimming took 4 bases from V and 6 from J; bases not matched to a gene: 10. Germline CDR1 reads SGHRS; CDR2 reads YFSETQ. CDR3 length: 15 amino acids.